This T cell receptor beta chain was sequenced in a study of OX40 agonist ivuxolimab in advanced cancers. The wider study: Previous treatment with anti-PD-1, anti-PD-L1 or anti-CTLA-4 therapy was allowed; 40% had received some. A partial response was reached by three patients: one with hepatocellular carcinoma and two with cutaneous melanoma. Study findings and constraints: Researchers did not establish what antigens the expanded peripheral T cells target.

Produced via immunoSEQ multiplex PCR; TCRdb's table is partial and in-frame only. This sample has tens of thousands of clones, with around 90% found just once. Details on this clone: Its antigen is not identified.

Sample: CD4+ or CD8+ T cells sorted from blood, taken in a trial of the OX40 agonist ivuxolimab. The receptor was derived from an adult with an advanced solid tumor such as melanoma, head and neck, liver or kidney cancer.

DNA for the CDR3: TGTGCCAGCAGCCCCCTAACTAGCGGGATCGTGGATACGCAGTATTTT. Residues: CASSPLTSGIVDTQYF. The chain carries TRBV9 and TRBJ2-3, with 10 bases lining up with TRBD2. V lost 4 bases to trimming and J lost 6 bases; unmatched junction nucleotides: 11. This CDR3 is built from 16 residues. CDR1 is SGDLS, CDR2 YYNGEE, per germline. The full variable domain, rest sourced from reference TRBV9 and TRBJ2-3, is DSGVTQTPKHLITATGQRVTLRCSPRSGDLSVYWYQQSLDQGLQFLIQYYNGEERAKGNILERFSAQQFPDLHSELNLSSLELGDSALYFCASSPLTSGIVDTQYFGPGTRLTVL.